These 14 T cell receptor beta chains were all obtained from the same sample, sequenced in a study of control samples from healthy donors and cancer patients. Libraries were prepared by immunoSEQ multiplex PCR; TCRdb keeps only in-frame clonotypes and omits some of them. The sample lists 90,000 to 110,000 clones; 75% to 90% were seen once. Material: blood. These receptors all come from a woman in her 50s in good health.

The chain has TRBV19 and TRBJ2-7; TRBD1 matches 11 bases. With V trimmed by 5 bases and J by 3 bases, 6 bases remained unmatched. CDR3 length: 15 residues. Germline values: CDR1 LNHDA, CDR2 SQIVND (reference sequence). CDR3 DNA: TGTGCCAGTAGTCGTCCCGGGACAGGGGGCTACGAGCAGTACTTC. Translating it yields CASSRPGTGGYEQYF.

J is TRBJ1-2 and V is TRBV2; TRBD1 matches 7 bases. The germline gives CDR1 SNHLY, CDR2 FYNNEI. CDR3 length equals 13 residues. Trimming cost V 4 bases and J 3 bases; bases outside gene matches: 2. CDR3 in DNA: TGTGCCAGCAGTGTCCAGGGGGACTATGGCTACACCTTC. Its protein product is CASSVQGDYGYTF.

This clone was counted once. The chain employs TRBV5-6 and TRBJ1-1; D gene uncertain. Between the trimmed V and J ends, which lost 0 bases and 0 bases, there was a span of 9 bases. The CDR3 has 15 amino acids. Germline assignment: CDR1 SGHDT and CDR2 YYEEEE. Here the CDR3 DNA reads TGTGCCAGCAGCTTGGCCGTTGGGCTGAACACTGAAGCTTTCTTT. Amino acid sequence: CASSLAVGLNTEAFF.

The chain couples TRBV5-1 to TRBJ2-7, with 16 bases identical to TRBD2. This CDR3 comprises 18 residues. After removal of 4 bases from V and 6 bases from J, the junction contained 13 bases not matched to a gene. CDR1 and CDR2 (germline): SGHRS, YFSETQ. Here the CDR3 reads CASSPGTSGGVRGVEQYF. The CDR3 bases are TGCGCCAGCAGCCCCGGGACTAGCGGGGGGGTTCGAGGTGTCGAGCAGTACTTC.

V gene TRBV7-8 combines with J gene TRBJ1-2; 10 bases are a match to TRBD1. Germline-derived CDR1 and CDR2 are SGHVS and FQNEAQ. Losses at the gene ends were 1 base for V and 6 bases for J; bases not matched to a gene: 8. CDR3 length: 16 amino acids. The CDR3 DNA reads TGTGCCAGCAGCTTAGATAGGGACAGGGGTTTTGATGGCTACACCTTC. Translating it yields CASSLDRDRGFDGYTF.

The V call is TRBV5-6, the J call TRBJ2-5, with D uncertain. Germline CDR1 reads SGHDT; CDR2 reads YYEEEE. This CDR3 has 15 residues. The V gene lost 3 bases and the J gene lost 9 bases, with 21 bases spanning the gap. In DNA form, the CDR3 reads TGTGCCAGCAGCTGGCCGGGCAGACCGCAATGGTCCCAGTACTTC. It yields the protein CASSWPGRPQWSQYF.

The V and J genes are TRBV27 and TRBJ2-3, with D unresolved. The germline gives CDR1 MNHEY, CDR2 SMNVEV (reference sequence). This CDR3 region has 14 residues. V dropped 6 bases and J dropped 0 bases, with 10 bases sitting between them. In DNA, the CDR3 is TGTGCCAGCAGGGACGGCGCTAGCACAGATACGCAGTATTTT. This encodes CASRDGASTDTQYF.

This clone showed up just once. V gene TRBV9 combines with J gene TRBJ2-5, with 11 bases fitting TRBD2. The J segment lost 3 bases and the V segment lost 4 bases, leaving 5 bases of the junction unmatched. CDR1 and CDR2 from the germline V gene are SGDLS and YYNGEE. There are 15 residues in the CDR3. The CDR3 protein is CASSTPSGGKETQYF. The DNA for the CDR3 is TGTGCCAGCAGCACCCCTAGCGGGGGGAAAGAGACCCAGTACTTC.

The V gene is TRBV23-1, the J gene TRBJ2-5, with D perhaps TRBD2 (6 bases). TRBV23-1 is given ORF status, its function remaining uncertain. Trimming removed 9 bases from V and 7 bases from J, with 24 bases in between. The CDR3 runs to 15 residues. The CDR3 DNA is TGCGCCAGTTGGGGAGGCGGGCAAACTAAGTCGACCCAGTACTTC. It is translated as CASWGGGQTKSTQYF.

This chain links TRBV9 with TRBJ1-6, with TRBD1 identical over 7 bases. With 0 bases clipped from V and 10 bases from J, the junction kept 1 base outside the gene matches. CDR1 is SGDLS and CDR2 is YYNGEE in the germline V gene. This CDR3 is built from 13 residues. The CDR3 spells CASSVVTGSPLHF. Here the CDR3 DNA reads TGTGCCAGCAGCGTAGTGACAGGGTCACCCCTCCACTTT.

This clone has a single count. The genes are TRBV3-1 (or the pseudogene TRBV3-2) and TRBJ2-2, with unresolved D. Germline CDR1 and CDR2: LGHDT and YNNKEL (reference sequence). Trimming removed 4 bases at V and 6 bases at J, with 3 bases between. This CDR3 contains 11 residues. CDR3 bases: TGTGCCAGCAGCCTACCCGGGGAGCTGTTTTTT. Its protein product is CASSLPGELFF.

This chain links TRBV25-1 with TRBJ1-2; D is ambiguous. This CDR3 region has 15 residues. Looked up from germline, CDR1 is MGHDK and CDR2 is SYGVNS. Trimming removed 10 bases from V and 4 bases from J, with 22 bases in between. The CDR3 DNA follows: TGTGCCACATCCCCCAGCTATGTTCCTACCTATGGCTACACCTTC. Translation: CATSPSYVPTYGYTF.

The V call is TRBV14, the J call TRBJ2-1; possibly TRBD1 for D (5 bases). The CDR3 contains 13 residues. The ends were cut back, 4 bases at V and 3 bases at J, with 7 bases in the middle. Germline V gives CDR1 SGHDN, CDR2 FVKESK. The CDR3 DNA sequence: TGTGCCAGCAGCCTACAGGTCTACAATGAGCAGTTCTTC. It is translated as CASSLQVYNEQFF.

This clone was recorded once. The J gene is TRBJ2-2, the V gene TRBV5-1; possibly TRBD1 for D (6 bases). Germline V gives CDR1 SGHRS, CDR2 YFSETQ. Trimming shortened V by 4 bases and J by 5 bases, and 18 bases separated the two germline ends. This CDR3 contains 16 residues. CDR3 in amino acids: CASSLPLTGSTGELFF. As DNA, the CDR3 is TGCGCCAGCAGCCTACCCCTAACAGGGTCTACCGGGGAGCTGTTTTTT.